The 10 T cell receptor beta chains reported below all come from one sample, sequenced in a study of human T cells and chemical hapten exposure. TCRdb called the RACE reads again in MiXCR, with one record for every CDR3 protein. Of 350,000 to 450,000 distinct CDR3 sequences listed, approximately 5.1% are singletons. Regarding time point: pre-sensitization, week 0. Treatment in this sample: therapeutic diphenylcyclopropenone sensitization with weekly scalp DPC. Sample: whole blood, taken in connection with sensitization to the hapten diphenylcyclopropenone (DPC). These receptor sequences come from a woman in her 50s with alopecia areata. Some clones in this sample may be carry-over from other donors' samples.

This clonotype appeared a few times. This chain links TRBV29-1 with TRBJ1-1; 7 positions agree with TRBD1. J lost 1 base, V lost 8 bases, and 10 bases had no gene match. Germline CDR1 reads SQVTM; CDR2 reads ANQGSEA. This CDR3 contains 14 residues. CDR3 protein: CSLNPRGRNTEAFF. As DNA, the CDR3 is TGCAGCCTTAATCCTAGGGGGCGGAACACTGAAGCTTTCTTT.

The chain has TRBV13 and TRBJ2-3, with 8 nucleotides matching TRBD2. This CDR3 spans 18 amino acids. The V segment lost 5 bases and the J segment 5 bases; nucleotides outside the gene matches: 18. Germline-derived CDR1 and CDR2 are PRHDT and FYEKMQ (reference sequence). The CDR3 sequence is CASSPVGGSGTIIDTQYF. DNA for the CDR3: TGTGCCAGCAGCCCCGTCGGGGGTAGCGGGACGATAATAGATACGCAGTATTTT.

Ten or more counts support this clonotype. This chain uses TRBV29-1 with TRBJ2-1; the D gene is possibly TRBD1 (5 bases). CDR3 length: 13 residues. Germline lookup yields CDR1 SQVTM and CDR2 ANQGSEA. The ends were cut back, 1 base at V and 7 bases at J, with 11 bases in the middle. The CDR3 region has the DNA TGCAGCGTTGAAGGGCAGGGTGGGAATGAGCAGTTCTTC. This encodes CSVEGQGGNEQFF.

The chain has TRBV6-2 or TRBV6-3 and TRBJ2-3, with D possibly matching TRBD2 (7 bases). The CDR3 covers 15 residues. Germline CDR1 reads MNHEY; CDR2 reads SVGEGT. The germline V and J ends were trimmed by 4 bases and 5 bases, with 16 bases remaining between them. The CDR3: CASSSRRGRKDTQYF. CDR3 nucleotide sequence: TGTGCCAGCAGTTCCCGGCGGGGGCGGAAAGATACGCAGTATTTT.

The V and J genes are TRBV9 and TRBJ2-7, with D maybe TRBD2 (6 bases). There are 15 residues in the CDR3. Looked up from germline, CDR1 is SGDLS and CDR2 is YYNGEE. The germline V and J ends were trimmed by 0 bases and 5 bases, with 15 bases remaining between them. The CDR3 here is CASSVAGEGFDEQYF. Here the CDR3 DNA reads TGTGCCAGCAGCGTAGCGGGGGAAGGGTTCGACGAGCAGTACTTC.

In its sample, this clonotype was seen a few times. The genes are TRBV9 and TRBJ1-3; 7 nucleotides line up with TRBD1. This CDR3 is 16 amino acids long. Unmatched junction bases numbered 7, after V lost 4 bases and J lost 0 bases. Germline-derived CDR1 and CDR2 are SGDLS and YYNGEE. The CDR3 spells CASSIRTGVSGNTIYF. The CDR3 DNA reads TGTGCCAGCAGCATCCGGACAGGCGTCTCTGGAAACACCATATATTTT.

The gene calls are TRBV24-1 and TRBJ2-7, with D maybe TRBD1 (6 bases). Per germline, CDR1 KGHDR and CDR2 SFDVKD. Trimming took 4 bases from V and 6 from J, leaving 15 bases between them. The length of the CDR3 is 14 residues. In nucleotides, the CDR3 is TGTGCCACCAGTGAAACAACACAGGGCGGCGAGCAGTACTTC. As protein: CATSETTQGGEQYF.

This clonotype has at least ten counts. CDR3 loop: CATSERTGGAYNEQFF. The DNA of the CDR3 is TGTGCCACCAGTGAAAGGACCGGGGGAGCCTACAATGAGCAGTTCTTC. The chain employs TRBV24-1 and TRBJ2-1; possibly TRBD2 for D (6 bases). Trimming cost V 4 bases and J 2 bases, with 14 bases left between them. The CDR3 is 16 residues long. The V gene's germline CDR1 is KGHDR and CDR2 SFDVKD.

This clonotype was observed at least ten times. The chain combines TRBV5-6 with TRBJ2-1; a weak D match, TRBD1 (5 bases). This CDR3 is built from 15 residues. Germline assignment: CDR1 SGHDT and CDR2 YYEEEE. V lost 2 bases, J lost 2 bases, and 11 bases lay in between. CDR3 bases: TGTGCCAGCAGCTTACCCACAGGCGCCTACAATGAGCAGTTCTTC. It specifies CASSLPTGAYNEQFF. The full variable domain, rest sourced from reference TRBV5-6 and TRBJ2-1, is DAGVTQSPTHLIKTRGQQVTLRCSPKSGHDTVSWYQQALGQGPQFIFQYYEEEERQRGNFPDRFSGHQFPNYSSELNVNALLLGDSALYLCASSLPTGAYNEQFFGPGTRLTVL.

This clonotype showed up many times. This chain uses TRBV7-2 with TRBJ2-3, with 8 bases aligning to TRBD2. Germline CDR1 and CDR2: SGHTA and FQGNSA. With 1 base clipped from V and 0 bases from J, the junction kept 15 bases outside the gene matches. The CDR3 is 20 residues long. CDR3 sequence (DNA): TGTGCCAGCAGCTTAGTCGGTTGGGGTAGCGGGATGACTAGCACAGATACGCAGTATTTT. Protein: CASSLVGWGSGMTSTDTQYF. The full variable domain, with the rest looked up from reference TRBV7-2 and TRBJ2-3, is GAGVSQSPSNKVTEKGKDVELRCDPISGHTALYWYRQSLGQGLEFLIYFQGNSAPDKSGLPSDRFSAERTGGSVSTLTIQRTQQEDSAVYLCASSLVGWGSGMTSTDTQYFGPGTRLTVL.